This T cell receptor (beta chain) was documented in a study of blood T cell repertoires in COVID-19. Those who participated ranged in age from about 18 to 89 years and resided in 24 US areas. Grouping used clinical history reported by participants in a survey and questionnaire. Some clones are missing from TCRdb's copy, which holds only in-frame ones; the method was immunoSEQ multiplex PCR. The sample carries about 400,000 clones, over 75% recorded once. CDR3 length equals 15 residues. V dropped 1 base and J dropped 2; count of bases not matched to a gene: 4. Germline-derived CDR1 and CDR2 are LGHDT and YNNKEL (reference sequence). This clone occurred once.

This rearrangement joins TRBV3-1 (or the pseudogene TRBV3-2) to TRBJ2-5; 7 nucleotides align to TRBD1. This receptor was identified in a woman aged 25 to 39 with acute COVID-19. The sample consisted of PBMCs or T cells enriched from blood (not recorded which). The CDR3 reads CASSQARDSQETQYF. DNA for the CDR3: TGTGCCAGCAGCCAAGCCCGGGACAGTCAAGAGACCCAGTACTTC.